This TCR beta chain was profiled in a study of cytomegalovirus exposure and HLA in healthy donors. On this clone: Its antigen is unknown. This sample also contains other DNA sequences that code for the same CDR3.

Overall study results and limits: Immune exposure data for these donors was limited to CMV serostatus. TCR beta V- and J-gene trimming was later associated with a missense DCLRE1C variant.

The PCR made use of 60 Vbeta and 13 Jbeta primers. Method: immunoSEQ multiplex PCR; TCRdb's copy keeps in-frame clones and lacks some. The data show roughly 200,000 clones, with roughly 80% seen just once and 2.5% to 3% held by the top ten. The CDR3 sequence is 13 residues long. Trimming removed 5 bases from V and 4 bases from J; junction bases left unmatched: 1. Germline V gene data show CDR1 as SGDLS and CDR2 as YYNGEE. Unrecorded immune exposures were likely, despite nominal health at sampling. The chain recombines TRBV9 with TRBJ2-2, with TRBD1 matching over 8 bases. The sequencing input was PBMCs. This TCR derives from a man aged 25-40 years in good health and CMV-seronegative. This chain's CDR3 is CASRQGGTGELFF. Here the CDR3 DNA reads TGTGCCAGCAGACAGGGGGGCACCGGGGAGCTGTTTTTT.